This T cell receptor beta chain was documented in a study of shared clonotypes between healthy human individuals. Study at large: Donors, aged 18 to 49, were a couple of women and a few men.

Donors comprised only Caucasian adults living in Nashville, Tennessee. CD45RA-negative memory and CD45RA+ naive subsets were split from the CD4+ cells. The deep-level immunoSEQ assay was used. Here immunoSEQ multiplex PCR was the method, and the copy in TCRdb shows in-frame clones only, minus some. The table lists under 2,500,000 clones, approximately 94% of them singletons. Comments on this clone: At the DNA level, this CDR3 is encoded by other sequences in the same sample as well.

V lost 0 bases and J lost 0; bases outside the gene matches: 2. Germline CDR1 SGHRS, CDR2 YFSETQ. The CDR3 has 16 amino acids. The TCR comes from a man aged 18 to 29 in good health. The sequenced sample consisted of naive CD4+ T cells sorted from blood. As for subset: CD45RA+ positively selected. This rearrangement joins TRBV5-1 to TRBJ2-3; 9 positions agree with TRBD2. This chain's CDR3 is CASSLDLAGSTDTQYF. CDR3 sequence (DNA): TGCGCCAGCAGCTTGGACCTAGCGGGAAGCACAGATACGCAGTATTTT.